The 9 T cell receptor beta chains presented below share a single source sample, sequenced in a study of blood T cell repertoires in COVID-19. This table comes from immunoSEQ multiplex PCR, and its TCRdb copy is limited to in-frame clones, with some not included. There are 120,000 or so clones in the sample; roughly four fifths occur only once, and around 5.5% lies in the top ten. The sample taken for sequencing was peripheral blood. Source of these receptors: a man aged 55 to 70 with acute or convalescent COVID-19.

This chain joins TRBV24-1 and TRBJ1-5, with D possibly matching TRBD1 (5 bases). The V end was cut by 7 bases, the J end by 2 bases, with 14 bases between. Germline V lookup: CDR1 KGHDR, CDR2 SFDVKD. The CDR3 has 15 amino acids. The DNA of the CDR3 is TGTGCCACCAGCAAGCCAGGGTCGGGCAATCAGCCCCAGCATTTT. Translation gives CATSKPGSGNQPQHF.

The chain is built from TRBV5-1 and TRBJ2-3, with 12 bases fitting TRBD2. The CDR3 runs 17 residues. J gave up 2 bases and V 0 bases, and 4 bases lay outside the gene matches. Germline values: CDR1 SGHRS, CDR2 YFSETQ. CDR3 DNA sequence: TGCGCCAGCAGCTTGGTGCCTAGCGGGAGGGCCACAGATACGCAGTATTTT. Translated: CASSLVPSGRATDTQYF.

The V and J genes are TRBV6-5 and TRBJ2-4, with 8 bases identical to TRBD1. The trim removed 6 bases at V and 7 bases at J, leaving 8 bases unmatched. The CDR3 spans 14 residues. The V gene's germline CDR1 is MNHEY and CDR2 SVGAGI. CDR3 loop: CASRPRTGMNIQYF. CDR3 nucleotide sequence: TGTGCCAGCAGACCACGGACAGGGATGAACATTCAGTACTTC.

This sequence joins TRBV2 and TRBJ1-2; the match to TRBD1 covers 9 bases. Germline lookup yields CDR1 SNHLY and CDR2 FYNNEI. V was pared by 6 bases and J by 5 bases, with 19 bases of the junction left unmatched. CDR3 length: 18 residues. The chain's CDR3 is CASRGRTGAPSSAYGYTF. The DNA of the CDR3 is TGTGCCAGCAGGGGGAGGACAGGGGCCCCATCCTCCGCATATGGCTACACCTTC.

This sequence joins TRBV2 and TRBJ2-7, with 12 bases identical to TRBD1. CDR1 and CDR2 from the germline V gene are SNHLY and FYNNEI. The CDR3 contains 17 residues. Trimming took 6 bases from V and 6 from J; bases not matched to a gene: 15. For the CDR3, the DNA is TGTGCCAGCAGAGACCCGGGACAGGGGGCGTTGGGTGGCGAGCAGTACTTC. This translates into CASRDPGQGALGGEQYF. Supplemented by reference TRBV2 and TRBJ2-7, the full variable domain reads EPEVTQTPSHQVTQMGQEVILRCVPISNHLYFYWYRQILGQKVEFLVSFYNNEISEKSEIFDDQFSVERPDGSNFTLKIRSTKLEDSAMYFCASRDPGQGALGGEQYFGPGTRLTVT.

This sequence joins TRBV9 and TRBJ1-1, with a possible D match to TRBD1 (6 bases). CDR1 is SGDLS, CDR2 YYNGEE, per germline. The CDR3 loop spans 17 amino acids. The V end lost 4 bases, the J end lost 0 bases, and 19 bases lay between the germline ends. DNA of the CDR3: TGTGCCAGCAGCTTGTTCCAGGGGTCTTGGATGAACACTGAAGCTTTCTTT. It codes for CASSLFQGSWMNTEAFF.

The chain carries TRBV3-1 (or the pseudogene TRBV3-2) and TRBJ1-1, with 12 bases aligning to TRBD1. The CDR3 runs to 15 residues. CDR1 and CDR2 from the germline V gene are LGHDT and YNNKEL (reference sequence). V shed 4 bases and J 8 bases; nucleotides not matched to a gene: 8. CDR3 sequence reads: CASSPAGTGGKEAFF. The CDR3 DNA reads TGTGCCAGCAGCCCAGCCGGGACAGGGGGCAAAGAAGCTTTCTTT.

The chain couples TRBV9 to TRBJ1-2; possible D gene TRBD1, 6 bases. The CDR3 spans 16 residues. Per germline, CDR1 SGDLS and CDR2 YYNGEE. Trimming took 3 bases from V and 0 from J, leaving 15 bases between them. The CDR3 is CASSEQGSLSNYGYTF. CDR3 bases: TGTGCCAGCAGCGAACAGGGAAGCCTATCTAACTATGGCTACACCTTC.

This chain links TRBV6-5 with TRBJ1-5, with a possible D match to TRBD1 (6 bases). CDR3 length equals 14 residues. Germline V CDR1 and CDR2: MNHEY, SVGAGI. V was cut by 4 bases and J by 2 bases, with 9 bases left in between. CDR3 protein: CASSWKGGNQPQHF. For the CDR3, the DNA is TGTGCCAGCAGTTGGAAGGGGGGCAATCAGCCCCAGCATTTT.